This T cell receptor (beta chain) was captured by sequencing in a study of T cells in women clearing cervical HPV infection. V lost 6 bases to trimming and J lost 5 bases, with 16 bases between them. The CDR3 loop spans 15 amino acids. Germline V lookup: CDR1 SNHLY, CDR2 FYNNEI. Generated by immunoSEQ multiplex PCR, the TCRdb table keeps only in-frame clones and is missing some. This sample contains about 30,000 clones. Comment on this clone: Read coverage stops 3 residues before the CDR3 terminus; the germline J gene supplies the remainder.

The specimen was blood buffy coat. This clonotype was sampled from a woman aged 18-70 years with a cervical HPV16 infection that either progressed to CIN3+ or cleared (not recorded which). This chain joins TRBV2 and TRBJ1-4; D is perhaps TRBD1 (5 bases). The CDR3 region is CASRGIGTENEKLFF. CDR3 DNA, as far as it was read: TGTGCCAGCAGGGGAATTGGGACTGAGAATGAAAAA.